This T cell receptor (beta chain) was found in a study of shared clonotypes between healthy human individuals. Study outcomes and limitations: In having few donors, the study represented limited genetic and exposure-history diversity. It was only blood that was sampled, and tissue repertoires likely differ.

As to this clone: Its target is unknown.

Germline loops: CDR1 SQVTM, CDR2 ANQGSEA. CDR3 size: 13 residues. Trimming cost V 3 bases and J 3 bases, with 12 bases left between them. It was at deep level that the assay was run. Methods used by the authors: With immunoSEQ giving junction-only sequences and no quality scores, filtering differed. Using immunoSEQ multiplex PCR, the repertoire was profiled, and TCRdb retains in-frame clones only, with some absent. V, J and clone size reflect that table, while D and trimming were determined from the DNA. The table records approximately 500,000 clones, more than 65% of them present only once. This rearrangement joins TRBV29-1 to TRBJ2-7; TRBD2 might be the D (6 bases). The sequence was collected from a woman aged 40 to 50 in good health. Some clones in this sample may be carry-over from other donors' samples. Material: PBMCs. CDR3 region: CSVEFAGIYEQYF. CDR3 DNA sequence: TGCAGCGTTGAGTTTGCGGGAATCTACGAGCAGTACTTC.